This is a list of T cell receptor beta chains from one sample in a study of T cell repertoires in cytomegalovirus infection. The antigens for these receptors are not known. TCRdb processed the reads anew with MiXCR; each CDR3 protein has one entry. Here the sample spans hundreds of thousands of distinct CDR3 sequences, roughly 31% being singletons. The sample consisted of cultured CD8+ T cells from PBMCs, taken from culture after CMV antigen stimulation. The receptor source for this set is a human donor in good health (CMV status not recorded). Some clones in this sample may be carry-over from other donors' samples. The CDR3 runs from the conserved cysteine through the conserved F or W. The D gene is left open where the match is weak. Clone size is given for some rows only: seen once, a few or many times, or a class if the clone is expanded.

cdr3_nt cdr3_aa d_call clone_size j_call v_call
TGTGCCAGCAGCCGACAGGGTCTAGTCGACGAGCAGTACTTC CASSRQGLVDEQYF TRBD1 . TRBJ2-7 TRBV25-1
TGTGCCAGTAGTATCGTTAGCGGGGGGTTCGAGCAGTACTTC CASSIVSGGFEQYF TRBD2 few TRBJ2-7 TRBV19
TGTGCCAGCCGTCGGGGGGCTGGGGAGACCCAGTACTTC CASRRGAGETQYF . . TRBJ2-5 TRBV7-9
TGTGCCACAACGGGACCGACAGGCAACTATGGCTACACCTTC CATTGPTGNYGYTF . . TRBJ1-2 TRBV9
TGTGCCAGCGGTTCTAGCGGGGGGAATAAAGAGACCCAGTACTTC CASGSSGGNKETQYF TRBD2 few TRBJ2-5 TRBV4-2
TGTGCCAGCAGCCCGACGGAACAGGGGTTCTCTGGGGCCAACGTCCTGACTTTC CASSPTEQGFSGANVLTF TRBD1 . TRBJ2-6 TRBV7-9
TGTGCCAGCAGTTACTGGAGACAGGGGGTGGATAGCAATCAGCCCCAGCATTTT CASSYWRQGVDSNQPQHF TRBD1 few TRBJ1-5 TRBV6-2/TRBV6-3
TGCGCCAGCACCCCCCATTCGGGTTCTGGAAACATCATATATTTT CASTPHSGSGNIIYF . . TRBJ1-3 TRBV4-1
TGTGCCAGCAGACCTGGAAGCGGGGGGGCCGCAGATACGCAGTATTTT CASRPGSGGAADTQYF TRBD2 many TRBJ2-3 TRBV7-8
TGTGCCACCGAGGGGGCCTGGGGCTACACCTTC CATEGAWGYTF TRBD1 . TRBJ1-2 TRBV6-5
TGTGCCAGCAGTTTCGATACAGGGGGATCTGAAGCTTTCTTT CASSFDTGGSEAFF TRBD1 . TRBJ1-1 TRBV27
TGTGCCAGCAGTTTAGGGACCCGGGGCTACGAGCAGTACTTC CASSLGTRGYEQYF . . TRBJ2-7 TRBV12-3/TRBV12-4
TGCGCCAGCAGTCAATCGACCCAGACCCAGTACTTC CASSQSTQTQYF . . TRBJ2-5 TRBV23-1
TGTGCCAGCAATAAGGGCTCGTGGGATGAGCAGTTCTTC CASNKGSWDEQFF . . TRBJ2-1 TRBV6-5
TGTGCCAGCAGCCTCGGGACTAGCGGGGGGTCGCTAGCCAAAAACATTCAGTACTTC CASSLGTSGGSLAKNIQYF TRBD2 once TRBJ2-4 TRBV7-9
TGTGCCAGTAGTATAGGTGGAAGTAACTATGGCTACACCTTC CASSIGGSNYGYTF . few TRBJ1-2 TRBV19
TGTGCCAGCCTAGCGGTGGGACAAGAGACCCAGTACTTC CASLAVGQETQYF TRBD2 . TRBJ2-5 TRBV7-9
TGTGCCAGCAGTGAAGCAGGGTCAGATACGCAGTATTTT CASSEAGSDTQYF . . TRBJ2-3 TRBV2
TGTGCCAGCAGCCCCTACGGGGGGGGTGAAGCTTTCTTT CASSPYGGGEAFF . many TRBJ1-1 TRBV7-2
TGTGCCAGCAGTTGGGGGGGGGGAACCGGGGAGCTGTTTTTT CASSWGGGTGELFF TRBD2 few TRBJ2-2 TRBV27
TGTGCCAGCAGTGTAGACCTCACGGGAACCGGGGAGCTGTTTTTT CASSVDLTGTGELFF . . TRBJ2-2 TRBV6-4
TGTGCCAGCAGCCAGGGGCTCGGACCCCAGCATTTT CASSQGLGPQHF . few TRBJ1-5 TRBV14
TGTGCCAGCAGTTTGTCACCGAGACAGCCCCAGCATTTT CASSLSPRQPQHF . . TRBJ1-5 TRBV27
TGTGCCAGCAGCATAACCCGGGACAGTATTGGAAGAGACAATGAGCAGTTCTTC CASSITRDSIGRDNEQFF TRBD1 few TRBJ2-1 TRBV9
TGTGCCAGCAGTAGCACGAGGGGCCGACAGACCCAGTACTTC CASSSTRGRQTQYF . many TRBJ2-5 TRBV7-8
TGTGCCAGCAGAAGAGAGGACGGGTTGTACTTC CASRREDGLYF . few TRBJ2-4 TRBV2
TGCAGTGCTAGAGATAAGGTGTACTATGGCTACACCTTC CSARDKVYYGYTF . once TRBJ1-2 TRBV20-1